One sample yielded the 2 T cell receptor beta chains listed below, sequenced in a study of metastatic and nonmetastatic thyroid tumors. No treatment had been given to any patient before thyroid surgery. TCRdb reanalyzed the PCR reads via MiXCR. The sample shows 3,000 to 5,000 clones, around a fifth of them seen only once. The sequencing input was tumor tissue. These TCRs come from a female donor with papillary thyroid cancer or a benign thyroid nodule (not recorded which). Some clones in this sample may be carry-over from other donors' samples.

This clone turned up a few times. The chain employs TRBV7-9 and TRBJ1-2, with a weak D call TRBD1 (5 bases). Germline V gene data show CDR1 as SEHNR and CDR2 as FQNEAQ (reference sequence). V lost 4 bases, J lost 6 bases, and 18 bases lay in between. The CDR3 extends over 15 amino acids. The CDR3 DNA is TGTGCCAGCAGCTCAAGGGATTTCCTCAGGGATGGCTACACCTTC. Translated, it gives CASSSRDFLRDGYTF.

This clone was observed a handful of times. The rearrangement uses TRBV6-5 and TRBJ2-7, with unresolved D. Per the germline V gene, CDR1 is MNHEY and CDR2 is SVGAGI. V shed 3 bases and J shed 5 bases, with 5 bases lying between them. This CDR3 is 11 amino acids long. Written as DNA, the CDR3 is TGTGCCAGCAGTTATAACGACGAGCAGTACTTC. It encodes CASSYNDEQYF.